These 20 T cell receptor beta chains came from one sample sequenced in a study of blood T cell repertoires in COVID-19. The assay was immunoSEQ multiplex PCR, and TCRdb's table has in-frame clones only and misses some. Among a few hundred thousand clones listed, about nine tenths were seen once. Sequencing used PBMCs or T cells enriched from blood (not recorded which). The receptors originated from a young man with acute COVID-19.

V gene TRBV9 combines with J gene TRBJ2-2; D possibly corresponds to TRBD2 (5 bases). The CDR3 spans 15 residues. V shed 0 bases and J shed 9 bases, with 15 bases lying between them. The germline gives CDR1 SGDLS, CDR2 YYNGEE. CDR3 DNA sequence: TGTGCCAGCAGCGTAGAGAGGGAGTCCTTCCGGGAGCTGTTTTTT. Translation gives CASSVERESFRELFF.

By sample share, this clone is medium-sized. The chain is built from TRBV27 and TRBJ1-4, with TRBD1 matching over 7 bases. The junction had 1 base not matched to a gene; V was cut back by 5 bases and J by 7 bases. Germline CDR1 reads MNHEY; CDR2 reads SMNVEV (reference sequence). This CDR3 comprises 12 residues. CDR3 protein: CASSTGAEKLFF. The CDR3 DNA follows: TGTGCCAGCAGTACAGGGGCTGAAAAACTGTTTTTT.

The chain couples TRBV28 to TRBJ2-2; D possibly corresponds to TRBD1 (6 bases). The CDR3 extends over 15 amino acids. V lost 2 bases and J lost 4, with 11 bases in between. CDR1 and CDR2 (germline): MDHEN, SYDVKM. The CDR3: CASSLQGQLTGELFF. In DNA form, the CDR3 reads TGTGCCAGCAGTTTACAGGGACAACTCACCGGGGAGCTGTTTTTT. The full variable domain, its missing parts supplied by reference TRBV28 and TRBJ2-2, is DVKVTQSSRYLVKRTGEKVFLECVQDMDHENMFWYRQDPGLGLRLIYFSYDVKMKEKGDIPEGYSVSREKKERFSLILESASTNQTSMYLCASSLQGQLTGELFFGEGSRLTVL.

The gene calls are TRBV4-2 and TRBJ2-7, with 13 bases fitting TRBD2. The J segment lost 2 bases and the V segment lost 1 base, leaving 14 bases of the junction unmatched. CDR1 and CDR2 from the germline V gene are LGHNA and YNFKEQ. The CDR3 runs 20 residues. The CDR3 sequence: CASSQGLAGGYKSLPYEQYF. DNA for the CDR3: TGTGCCAGCAGCCAAGGACTAGCGGGAGGCTATAAATCCCTTCCCTACGAGCAGTACTTC.

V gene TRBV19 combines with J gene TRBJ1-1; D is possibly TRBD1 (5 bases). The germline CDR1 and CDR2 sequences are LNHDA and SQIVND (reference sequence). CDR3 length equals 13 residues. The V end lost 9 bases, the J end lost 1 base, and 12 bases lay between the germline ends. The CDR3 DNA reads TGTGCCAGCCGGGACGGGGGGAACACTGAAGCTTTCTTT. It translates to CASRDGGNTEAFF.

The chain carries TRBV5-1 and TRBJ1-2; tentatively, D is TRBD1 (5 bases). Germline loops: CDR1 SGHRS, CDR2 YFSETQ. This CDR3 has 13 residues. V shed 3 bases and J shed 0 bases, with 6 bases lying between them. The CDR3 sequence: CASSSTANYGYTF. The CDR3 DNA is TGCGCCAGCAGCTCGACAGCTAACTATGGCTACACCTTC.

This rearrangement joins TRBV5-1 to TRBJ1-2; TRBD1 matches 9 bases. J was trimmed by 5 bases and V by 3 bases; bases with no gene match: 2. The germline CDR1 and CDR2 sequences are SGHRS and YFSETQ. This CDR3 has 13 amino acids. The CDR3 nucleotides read TGCGCCAGCAGCTCGACAGGGGGATATGGCTACACCTTC. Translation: CASSSTGGYGYTF.

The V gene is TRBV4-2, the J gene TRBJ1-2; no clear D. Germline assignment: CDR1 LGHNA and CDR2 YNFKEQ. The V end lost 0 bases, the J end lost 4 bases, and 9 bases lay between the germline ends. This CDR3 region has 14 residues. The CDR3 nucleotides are TGTGCCAGCAGCCAAGATAATAGCTTCTATGGCTACACCTTC. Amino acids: CASSQDNSFYGYTF.

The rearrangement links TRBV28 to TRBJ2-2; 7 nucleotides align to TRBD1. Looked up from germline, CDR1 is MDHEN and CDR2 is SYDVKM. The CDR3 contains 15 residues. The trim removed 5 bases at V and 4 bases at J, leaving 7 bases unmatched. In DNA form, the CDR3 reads TGTGCCAGCAGTCCCTCGACAGGGATCACCGGGGAGCTGTTTTTT. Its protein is CASSPSTGITGELFF.

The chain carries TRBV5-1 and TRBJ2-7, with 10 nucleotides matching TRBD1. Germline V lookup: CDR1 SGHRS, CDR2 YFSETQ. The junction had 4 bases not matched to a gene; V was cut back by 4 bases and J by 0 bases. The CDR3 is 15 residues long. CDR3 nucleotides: TGCGCCAGCAGCCCGACAGGGGGCGACTCCTACGAGCAGTACTTC. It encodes CASSPTGGDSYEQYF.

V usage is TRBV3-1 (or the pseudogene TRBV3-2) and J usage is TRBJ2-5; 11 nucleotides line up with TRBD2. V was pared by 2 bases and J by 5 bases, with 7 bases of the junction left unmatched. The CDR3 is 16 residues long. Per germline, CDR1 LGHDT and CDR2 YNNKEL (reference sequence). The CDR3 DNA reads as TGTGCCAGCAGCCAACTAGCGGGAGGTGTATTGGAGACCCAGTACTTC. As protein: CASSQLAGGVLETQYF.

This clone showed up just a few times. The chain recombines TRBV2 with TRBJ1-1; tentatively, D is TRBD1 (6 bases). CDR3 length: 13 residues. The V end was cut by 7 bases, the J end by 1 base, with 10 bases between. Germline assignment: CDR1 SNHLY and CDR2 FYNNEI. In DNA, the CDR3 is TGTGCCAGCATGCGGACAGCGAACACTGAAGCTTTCTTT. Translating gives CASMRTANTEAFF.

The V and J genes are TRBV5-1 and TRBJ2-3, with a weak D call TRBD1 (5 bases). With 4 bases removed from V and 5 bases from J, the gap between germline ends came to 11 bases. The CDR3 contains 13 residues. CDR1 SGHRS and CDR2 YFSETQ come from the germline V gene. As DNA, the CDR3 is TGCGCCAGCAGCCCTACTACAGGAGATACGCAGTATTTT. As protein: CASSPTTGDTQYF.

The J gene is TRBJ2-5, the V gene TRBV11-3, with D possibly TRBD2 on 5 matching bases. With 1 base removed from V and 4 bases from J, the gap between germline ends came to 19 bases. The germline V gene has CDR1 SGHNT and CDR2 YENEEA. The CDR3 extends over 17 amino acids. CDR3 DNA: TGTGCCAGCAGCTTAGGGGAGCGTCCAGGAGGCCCAGAGACCCAGTACTTC. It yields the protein CASSLGERPGGPETQYF.

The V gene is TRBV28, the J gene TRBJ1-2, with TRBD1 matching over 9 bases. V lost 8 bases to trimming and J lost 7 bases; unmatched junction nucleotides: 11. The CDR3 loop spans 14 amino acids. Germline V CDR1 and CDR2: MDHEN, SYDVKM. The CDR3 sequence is CASFPGQGRSGYTF. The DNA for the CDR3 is TGTGCCAGCTTCCCGGGACAGGGAAGGAGTGGCTACACCTTC.

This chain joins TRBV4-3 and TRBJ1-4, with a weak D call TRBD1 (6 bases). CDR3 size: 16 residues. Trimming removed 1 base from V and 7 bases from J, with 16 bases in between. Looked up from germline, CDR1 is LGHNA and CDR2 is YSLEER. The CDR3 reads CASSQVAQGLSEKLFF. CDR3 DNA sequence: TGCGCCAGCAGCCAAGTTGCCCAGGGGTTGAGTGAAAAACTGTTTTTT.

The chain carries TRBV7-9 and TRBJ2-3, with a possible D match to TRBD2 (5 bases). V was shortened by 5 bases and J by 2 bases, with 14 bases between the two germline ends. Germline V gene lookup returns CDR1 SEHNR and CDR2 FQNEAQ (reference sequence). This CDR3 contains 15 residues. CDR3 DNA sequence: TGTGCCAGCAGCAAAGCAGCGGAGAACACAGATACGCAGTATTTT. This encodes CASSKAAENTDTQYF.

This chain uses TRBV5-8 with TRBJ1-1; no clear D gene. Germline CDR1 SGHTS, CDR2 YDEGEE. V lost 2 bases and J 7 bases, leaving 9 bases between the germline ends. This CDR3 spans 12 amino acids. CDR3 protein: CASSFRRDEAFF. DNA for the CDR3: TGTGCCAGCAGCTTTCGCCGAGATGAAGCTTTCTTT.

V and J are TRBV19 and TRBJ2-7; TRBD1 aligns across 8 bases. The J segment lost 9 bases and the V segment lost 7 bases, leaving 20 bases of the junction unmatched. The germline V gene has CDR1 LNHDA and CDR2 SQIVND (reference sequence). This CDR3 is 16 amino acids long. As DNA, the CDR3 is TGTGCCAGTAACCCTAGACAGGGGTATTTTCTCGAGCCGCAGTACTTC. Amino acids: CASNPRQGYFLEPQYF.

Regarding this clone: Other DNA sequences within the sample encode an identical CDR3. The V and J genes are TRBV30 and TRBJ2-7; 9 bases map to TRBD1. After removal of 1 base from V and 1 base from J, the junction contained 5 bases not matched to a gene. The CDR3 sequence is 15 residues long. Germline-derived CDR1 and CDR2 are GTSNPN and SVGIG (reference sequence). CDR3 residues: CAWSGGQGASYEQYF. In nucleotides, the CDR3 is TGTGCCTGGAGTGGGGGACAGGGAGCGTCCTACGAGCAGTACTTC.